The entry below describes one TCR beta chain. This clonotype was counted ten times or more. Its antigen has not been determined. It has no much larger one-base neighbor in the sample; base qualities were not kept. Library construction relied on RACE. Data came from a NextSeq 500. Library preparation attached unique molecular identifiers to individual cDNA molecules for quantitative, reproducible TCR counting. From each blood RNA sample, both TCR alpha and TCR beta chains were sequenced. In the source study's methods: A median of roughly 99,000 TCRs per sample was observed, with a range of about 23,224 to 750,000. V, J and CDR3 annotation of the TCR reads was carried out using the Decombinator software suite. For the PS versus PT1 abundance plots, all samples were subsampled to the same number of TCRs (28,000). TCRs were defined as expanded if absent before sensitization and observed at least eight times at the 2-week time point. Starting from the raw public reads, TCRdb applied fastp trimming at Q25, assembled clones with MiXCR and retained in-frame beta chains. Rows with one shared CDR3 protein collapse into an entry with the most common genes and DNA. TCRdb's processing, not the authors' own work, is the source of the V and J calls. The sample includes a few hundred thousand distinct CDR3 sequences, with 4.5% to 5.5% observed a single time. The ten largest clones represent around 8.8% of the sample.

The sample comes from a study of human T cells and chemical hapten exposure (dated by TCRdb to 2020 to 2023). Some background on the complete study: For sensitization, 2% DPC in acetone was applied to a 2 cm by 2 cm area of upper inner arm skin. Throughout the roughly 23-week study period, patients were also given weekly therapeutic DPC doses on the scalp. Twenty-nine alopecia patients gave blood for TCR sequencing at one to four time points (pre-sensitization, 2, 6 and 24 weeks). The patient cohort, mostly female, included alopecia areata with under or over 50% scalp involvement, alopecia totalis and alopecia universalis. Libraries were combined into a pool for sequencing, and differences in TCR yield between samples came mainly from small differences in library volumes within the pool. Patch testing on the upper back used Finn chambers containing 0.01% DPC, with scoring done after 6 days according to International Contact Dermatitis Research Group standards. Patient blood was sampled pre-sensitization (week 0) and at 2, 6 and about 24 weeks after DPC sensitization. In alopecia patients, the study followed how the peripheral blood TCR repertoire changed in vivo over primary and secondary sensitization to diphenylcyclopropenone (DPC), a hapten.

What the work shows at the level of the full study, not this receptor alone: No change with DPC sensitization was found in the number of TCRs above 1 in 1000 frequency, and no evidence of global repertoire structure alterations was found. A positive correlation was found between the number of PT1 expanded TCRs and patch test score, with significance reached at thresholds 8, 16 and 32 but not 4. Because every patient had alopecia, a presumed autoimmune disease, the patients' immune response might differ from that of healthy individuals. Repeated subsampling changed both the strength of the expansion versus patch-test correlation and the threshold at which that correlation became significant. Compared with pre-sensitization or healthy control sets, expanded TCRs formed significantly more large CDR3 similarity clusters, which is consistent with antigen-driven responses.

The time point tag for this specimen amounts to: pre-sensitization, week 0. Taken with the paper, the label for treatment or condition translates to: therapeutic diphenylcyclopropenone sensitization with weekly scalp DPC. At every patch-test visit, the blood draw took place before the patch test was put on. Patients were eligible if aged 18 to 70, diagnosed with alopecia and judged suitable for DPC therapy, and pregnant patients were excluded. Unfractionated whole blood was collected in Tempus Blood RNA tubes, and total RNA was extracted from that blood. V loses 6 bases at its end and J loses 9 bases; junction bases beyond the gene matches: 12. The CDR3 contains 15 residues, cysteine and phenylalanine counted. Left in the record is the CDR3 DNA by itself, 45 bases read in frame from the first base.

Sequencing used whole blood, obtained in connection with sensitization to the hapten diphenylcyclopropenone (DPC). The receptor was isolated from a woman younger than 30 with alopecia areata. Some clones in this sample may be carry-over from other donors' samples. In this chain, TRBV12-3 or TRBV12-4 is recombined with TRBJ2-1; 9 central bases correspond to TRBD2. The encoded CDR3 is CASREFAGGKGEQFF. The DNA is as follows: TGTGCCAGCAGAGAGTTTGCGGGGGGGAAGGGTGAGCAGTTCTTC.